These 13 T cell receptor beta chains were all obtained from the same sample, sequenced in a study of blood T cells in healthy people across ages. Primers used in a second PCR of about 7 to 12 cycles were a sample-barcoded 5' primer and a J-beta primer mix. TCRdb passed the 5' RACE reads through MiXCR, listing each CDR3 protein once. The repertoire includes 850,000 or so distinct CDR3 sequences, 29% of them detected once, and approximately 15% sits in the top ten. Sequencing was performed on blood. The origin of the receptors is a woman older than 75 in good health.

This clonotype was detected many times. V gene TRBV7-9 combines with J gene TRBJ2-5; no firm D call. The CDR3 runs to 13 residues. V lost 2 bases, J lost 4 bases, and 8 bases lay in between. Germline CDR1 is SEHNR and CDR2 is FQNEAQ (reference sequence). Here the CDR3 reads CASSLSVGETQYF. As DNA, the CDR3 is TGTGCCAGCAGCTTAAGCGTGGGAGAGACCCAGTACTTC.

This clonotype was recorded at least ten times. CDR3 nucleotide sequence: TGCGCCAGCAGCTTGGGGACAGGCTCCTATGGCTACACCTTC. It yields the protein CASSLGTGSYGYTF. The chain combines TRBV5-1 with TRBJ1-2, with 7 bases identical to TRBD1. J gave up 4 bases and V 0 bases, and 3 bases lay outside the gene matches. Germline values: CDR1 SGHRS, CDR2 YFSETQ. The CDR3 runs 14 residues.

The V gene is TRBV7-2, the J gene TRBJ2-4; D is possibly TRBD2 (5 bases). Matching the DNA end better, TRBJ2-7 makes the J call doubtful. Germline CDR1 SGHTA, CDR2 FQGNSA. This CDR3 spans 18 amino acids. CDR3 loop: CASSLGPRGGRGAYEQYF. Here the CDR3 DNA reads TGTGCCAGCAGCTTAGGCCCCCGAGGCGGGCGCGGAGCCTACGAGCAGTACTTC.

This clonotype came up a few times. The V call is TRBV6-6, the J call TRBJ1-2; the D is unclear. Germline loops: CDR1 MNHNY, CDR2 SVGAGI (reference sequence). Trimming stripped 5 bases from V and 7 bases from J, with 11 bases between. CDR3 length: 12 amino acids. The CDR3 here is CASSPLGVGYTF. The CDR3 DNA sequence: TGTGCCAGCAGTCCCTTGGGTGTTGGCTACACCTTC.

Comment on this clonotype: A much larger clone differs from this one at a single base, so this may be a read error. The chain links TRBV5-1 to TRBJ1-2; tentative D call: TRBD1 (5 bases). The CDR3 consists of 13 residues. Germline V lookup: CDR1 SGHRS, CDR2 YFSETQ. Between the trimmed V and J ends, which lost 3 bases and 8 bases, there was a span of 14 bases. CDR3 bases: TGCGCCAGCAGCTCTGGGCAGGGCGAGGGCTACACCTTC. Its translation is CASSSGQGEGYTF.

The chain joins TRBV5-4 to TRBJ2-2; D is perhaps TRBD1 (5 bases). Germline CDR1 and CDR2: SGHNT and YYREEE (reference sequence). The CDR3 covers 12 residues. V was pared by 4 bases and J by 8 bases, with 9 bases between. The CDR3 nucleotides read TGTGCCAGCAGCGTAGGGGAAGGGGAGCTGTTTTTT. Amino acids: CASSVGEGELFF.

This clonotype was seen repeatedly, ten times or more. This chain links TRBV4-2 with TRBJ1-2; D is possibly TRBD1 (5 bases). The CDR3 sequence is 15 residues long. CDR1 and CDR2 from the germline V gene are LGHNA and YNFKEQ. Trimming stripped 0 bases from V and 2 bases from J, with 10 bases between. The CDR3 sequence is CASSQDGPGNYGYTF. The CDR3 bases are TGTGCCAGCAGCCAAGATGGCCCAGGGAACTATGGCTACACCTTC.

With regard to this clonotype: A much larger clone differs by one base, so this may be a read error. The chain uses TRBV6-1 and TRBJ2-5; TRBD2 matches 10 bases. CDR1 is MNHNS, CDR2 SASEGT, per germline. The CDR3 totals 15 residues. Trimming removed 8 bases from V and 0 bases from J; junction bases left unmatched: 6. CDR3 sequence reads: CASGLAGGNQETQYF. Here the CDR3 DNA reads TGTGCCAGCGGTTTAGCGGGGGGAAACCAAGAGACCCAGTACTTC.

For this clonotype: One end of the junction varies from germline; a read error may be responsible. V gene TRBV12-3 or TRBV12-4 combines with J gene TRBJ2-1; TRBD1 matches 9 bases. CDR3 length equals 15 residues. CDR3: CASSHTGGAYNEQFF. The CDR3 nucleotides are TGTGCCAGCAGCCATACAGGGGGCGCCTATAATGAGCAGTTCTTC.

This sequence joins TRBV2 and TRBJ1-1; D not resolved. The CDR3 covers 13 residues. V was trimmed by 3 bases and J by 3 bases, leaving 8 bases between them. In germline, CDR1 is SNHLY, CDR2 FYNNEI. The CDR3 reads CASSEGGDTEAFF. The CDR3, as DNA: TGTGCCAGCAGTGAGGGTGGGGACACTGAAGCTTTCTTT.

This clonotype turned up a few times. The gene calls are TRBV7-9 and TRBJ1-6; D is uncertain. CDR1 is SEHNR and CDR2 is FQNEAQ in the germline V gene (reference sequence). V shed 1 base and J shed 6 bases, with 7 bases lying between them. The CDR3 sequence is 14 residues long. The CDR3 protein is CASSLGSSNSPLHF. The CDR3, as DNA: TGTGCCAGCAGCTTAGGCAGTTCTAATTCACCCCTCCACTTT.

This clonotype was observed many times. The chain is built from TRBV2 and TRBJ2-4; 12 bases fit TRBD2. Trimming removed 1 base from V and 0 bases from J; junction bases left unmatched: 4. This CDR3 is 18 amino acids long. Germline CDR1 is SNHLY and CDR2 is FYNNEI. The CDR3 protein is CASSEELAGGLAKNIQYF. As DNA, the CDR3 is TGTGCCAGCAGTGAAGAACTAGCGGGGGGTCTAGCCAAAAACATTCAGTACTTC.

There are many counts of this clonotype. The gene calls are TRBV29-1 and TRBJ2-5; possible D gene TRBD2, 5 bases. V lost 6 bases and J 1 base, leaving 6 bases between the germline ends. Germline assignment: CDR1 SQVTM and CDR2 ANQGSEA. The CDR3 runs 11 residues. The CDR3, as DNA: TGCAGCGTCCGGGGCCAAGAGACCCAGTACTTC. It is translated as CSVRGQETQYF. Full variable domain (rest looked up from reference TRBV29-1 and TRBJ2-5): SAVISQKPSRDICQRGTSLTIQCQVDSQVTMMFWYRQQPGQSLTLIATANQGSEATYESGFVIDKFPISRPNLTFSTLTVSNMSPEDSSIYLCSVRGQETQYFGPGTRLLVL.